Listed below are T cell receptor beta chains from one sample, sequenced in a study of T-cell reconstitution after alpha-beta-depleted transplantation in children. TCRdb ran MiXCR on the PCR reads and lists one entry per CDR3 protein. This sample has hundreds of thousands of distinct CDR3 sequences, with 8.5% to 10% found just once. The sample was PBMCs from the stem cell graft donor, taken from the stem cell graft. These receptors were obtained from a human donor who donated a stem cell graft to a child with acute lymphoblastic leukemia. The CDR3 runs from the conserved cysteine through the conserved F or W. Each record gives: V gene, D gene, CDR3 length, J gene, clone size, CDR3 protein, CDR3 DNA. The D gene is left open where the match is weak. Expanded clones get a size class; other rows say once, few or many, or leave the size out.

V gene: TRBV7-9; D gene: .; CDR3 length: 14; J gene: TRBJ2-7; clone size: .; CDR3 protein: CASSLQVRGREQYF; CDR3 DNA: TGTGCCAGCAGCCTGCAGGTTCGGGGGCGCGAGCAGTACTTC
V gene: TRBV3-1; D gene: TRBD1; CDR3 length: 15; J gene: TRBJ2-2; clone size: .; CDR3 protein: CASSQAGQGGGELFF; CDR3 DNA: TGTGCCAGCAGCCAAGCCGGACAGGGAGGTGGGGAGCTGTTTTTT
V gene: TRBV28; D gene: TRBD1; CDR3 length: 15; J gene: TRBJ2-2; clone size: .; CDR3 protein: CASTPGQGATGELFF; CDR3 DNA: TGTGCCAGCACTCCGGGACAGGGGGCCACCGGGGAGCTGTTTTTT
V gene: TRBV12-3/TRBV12-4; D gene: .; CDR3 length: 13; J gene: TRBJ1-2; clone size: many; CDR3 protein: CASSLVGNYGYTF; CDR3 DNA: TGTGCCAGCAGTTTGGTAGGGAACTATGGCTACACCTTC
V gene: TRBV29-1; D gene: .; CDR3 length: 15; J gene: TRBJ1-4; clone size: .; CDR3 protein: CGAQSGLATNEKLFF; CDR3 DNA: TGCGGGGCTCAGTCCGGTTTGGCAACTAATGAAAAACTGTTTTTT
V gene: TRBV18; D gene: TRBD1; CDR3 length: 15; J gene: TRBJ2-7; clone size: many; CDR3 protein: CASSTGTGFVYEQYF; CDR3 DNA: TGTGCCAGCTCAACCGGGACAGGTTTTGTGTACGAGCAGTACTTC
V gene: TRBV18; D gene: .; CDR3 length: 14; J gene: TRBJ1-5; clone size: .; CDR3 protein: CASSSIDGGKPQHF; CDR3 DNA: TGTGCCAGCTCAAGCATAGACGGGGGTAAGCCCCAGCATTTT
V gene: TRBV5-1; D gene: TRBD2; CDR3 length: 16; J gene: TRBJ2-3; clone size: many; CDR3 protein: CASSLSRAGGRDTQYF; CDR3 DNA: TGCGCCAGCAGCTTGTCTCGAGCGGGGGGGAGAGATACGCAGTATTTT
V gene: TRBV12-3/TRBV12-4; D gene: .; CDR3 length: 15; J gene: TRBJ1-6; clone size: .; CDR3 protein: CASKGGSSYNSPLHF; CDR3 DNA: TGTGCCAGCAAGGGGGGCAGTTCCTATAATTCACCCCTCCACTTT
V gene: TRBV5-1; D gene: .; CDR3 length: 14; J gene: TRBJ1-1; clone size: many; CDR3 protein: CASSWSGGNTEAFF; CDR3 DNA: TGCGCCAGCAGCTGGAGCGGGGGGAACACTGAAGCTTTCTTT
V gene: TRBV12-3/TRBV12-4; D gene: .; CDR3 length: 14; J gene: TRBJ1-1; clone size: few; CDR3 protein: CASRRQIMNTEAFF; CDR3 DNA: TGTGCCAGCAGGAGACAGATTATGAACACTGAAGCTTTCTTT
V gene: TRBV15; D gene: .; CDR3 length: 12; J gene: TRBJ1-3; clone size: .; CDR3 protein: CATGNLGNTIYF; CDR3 DNA: TGTGCCACAGGGAACCTCGGAAACACCATATATTTT
V gene: TRBV27; D gene: .; CDR3 length: 13; J gene: TRBJ1-1; clone size: many; CDR3 protein: CASSLFQGTEAFF; CDR3 DNA: TGTGCCAGCAGTTTATTCCAGGGCACTGAAGCTTTCTTT
V gene: TRBV7-9; D gene: .; CDR3 length: 13; J gene: TRBJ2-3; clone size: few; CDR3 protein: CASTLKTPDTQYF; CDR3 DNA: TGTGCCAGCACCCTTAAAACCCCAGATACGCAGTATTTT
V gene: TRBV2; D gene: TRBD1; CDR3 length: 14; J gene: TRBJ2-7; clone size: many; CDR3 protein: CASSFRQGPYEQYF; CDR3 DNA: TGTGCCAGCAGTTTCAGACAGGGACCCTACGAGCAGTACTTC
V gene: TRBV7-9; D gene: .; CDR3 length: 16; J gene: TRBJ2-2; clone size: .; CDR3 protein: CASRPGSVSNTGELFF; CDR3 DNA: TGTGCCAGCAGGCCTGGGTCGGTTTCGAACACCGGGGAGCTGTTTTTT
V gene: TRBV5-1; D gene: .; CDR3 length: 16; J gene: TRBJ2-2; clone size: few; CDR3 protein: CASSLEGSLNTGELFF; CDR3 DNA: TGCGCCAGCAGCTTGGAAGGCAGTTTGAACACCGGGGAGCTGTTTTTT
V gene: TRBV7-9; D gene: .; CDR3 length: 16; J gene: TRBJ2-7; clone size: many; CDR3 protein: CASSGTGRRTVREQYF; CDR3 DNA: TGTGCCAGCAGCGGAACGGGACGGAGAACGGTACGGGAGCAGTACTTC
V gene: TRBV12-3/TRBV12-4; D gene: .; CDR3 length: 13; J gene: TRBJ1-4; clone size: few; CDR3 protein: CASSFRVQEKLFF; CDR3 DNA: TGTGCCAGCAGTTTCAGGGTACAGGAAAAACTGTTTTTT
V gene: TRBV20-1; D gene: .; CDR3 length: 16; J gene: TRBJ1-4; clone size: many; CDR3 protein: CSAWKDGSFVREKLFF; CDR3 DNA: TGCAGTGCGTGGAAAGACGGCAGTTTCGTACGGGAAAAACTGTTTTTT
V gene: TRBV12-5; D gene: TRBD2; CDR3 length: 15; J gene: TRBJ2-3; clone size: few; CDR3 protein: CASEFGDYGTDTQYF; CDR3 DNA: TGTGCTAGTGAATTTGGGGACTATGGTACAGATACGCAGTATTTT
V gene: TRBV10-3; D gene: TRBD2; CDR3 length: 15; J gene: TRBJ2-1; clone size: .; CDR3 protein: CAISEASGPYNEQFF; CDR3 DNA: TGTGCCATCAGTGAGGCTAGCGGACCCTACAATGAGCAGTTCTTC
V gene: TRBV7-2; D gene: .; CDR3 length: 15; J gene: TRBJ2-3; clone size: .; CDR3 protein: CASSLGLEGGGTQYF; CDR3 DNA: TGTGCCAGCAGCTTAGGGCTCGAGGGAGGGGGTACGCAGTATTTT
V gene: TRBV3-1; D gene: TRBD1; CDR3 length: 14; J gene: TRBJ2-5; clone size: few; CDR3 protein: CASSRQGFGETQYF; CDR3 DNA: TGTGCCAGCAGCCGACAGGGGTTTGGAGAGACCCAGTACTTC
V gene: TRBV4-2; D gene: TRBD2; CDR3 length: 19; J gene: TRBJ2-5; clone size: few; CDR3 protein: CASSQDLVAGGGLQETQYF; CDR3 DNA: TGTGCCAGCAGCCAAGACCTAGTAGCGGGGGGAGGTCTCCAAGAGACCCAGTACTTC
V gene: TRBV10-3; D gene: .; CDR3 length: 16; J gene: TRBJ2-5; clone size: .; CDR3 protein: CAISEEGGATQETQYF; CDR3 DNA: TGTGCCATCAGTGAGGAGGGCGGGGCGACCCAAGAGACCCAGTACTTC
V gene: TRBV15; D gene: .; CDR3 length: 17; J gene: TRBJ2-5; clone size: .; CDR3 protein: CATSRGGEGGYQETQYF; CDR3 DNA: TGTGCCACCAGCAGAGGAGGGGAGGGGGGGTACCAAGAGACCCAGTACTTC
V gene: TRBV3-1; D gene: .; CDR3 length: 15; J gene: TRBJ2-3; clone size: .; CDR3 protein: CASSSRSKRGDTQYF; CDR3 DNA: TGTGCCAGCAGCTCACGAAGTAAACGAGGGGATACGCAGTATTTT
V gene: TRBV5-1; D gene: TRBD1; CDR3 length: 16; J gene: TRBJ1-6; clone size: .; CDR3 protein: CASSNPRQGSSSPLHF; CDR3 DNA: TGCGCCAGCAGCAACCCAAGACAGGGAAGTTCTTCACCCCTCCACTTT
V gene: TRBV27; D gene: .; CDR3 length: 17; J gene: TRBJ2-4; clone size: many; CDR3 protein: CASSLSARGMAKNIQYF; CDR3 DNA: TGTGCCAGCAGTTTATCGGCCCGGGGCATGGCCAAAAACATTCAGTACTTC
V gene: TRBV4-2; D gene: TRBD1; CDR3 length: 17; J gene: TRBJ1-6; clone size: .; CDR3 protein: CASSQEAPGQVGSPLHF; CDR3 DNA: TGTGCCAGCAGCCAAGAGGCCCCGGGACAGGTGGGATCACCCCTCCACTTT
V gene: TRBV5-1; D gene: .; CDR3 length: 14; J gene: TRBJ2-5; clone size: .; CDR3 protein: CASSLLPLPETQYF; CDR3 DNA: TGCGCCAGCAGCTTGCTACCTCTACCCGAGACCCAGTACTTC
V gene: TRBV5-1; D gene: TRBD2; CDR3 length: 19; J gene: TRBJ2-7; clone size: many; CDR3 protein: CASSRWEIAGGPLFFEQYF; CDR3 DNA: TGCGCCAGCAGCCGCTGGGAGATAGCGGGGGGGCCTCTCTTTTTCGAGCAGTACTTC
V gene: TRBV5-6; D gene: .; CDR3 length: 16; J gene: TRBJ2-1; clone size: many; CDR3 protein: CASSYQMGAVYNEQFF; CDR3 DNA: TGTGCCAGCAGCTACCAGATGGGGGCGGTCTACAATGAGCAGTTCTTC
V gene: TRBV5-1; D gene: TRBD1; CDR3 length: 18; J gene: TRBJ2-6; clone size: .; CDR3 protein: CASSLSRTGGAGANVLTF; CDR3 DNA: TGCGCCAGCAGCTTGAGTCGGACAGGGGGCGCTGGGGCCAACGTCCTGACTTTC
V gene: TRBV5-1; D gene: TRBD1; CDR3 length: 15; J gene: TRBJ1-4; clone size: many; CDR3 protein: CASRTTGATNEKLFF; CDR3 DNA: TGCGCCAGCAGGACTACAGGGGCAACTAATGAAAAACTGTTTTTT
V gene: TRBV12-3/TRBV12-4; D gene: TRBD2; CDR3 length: 16; J gene: TRBJ2-2; clone size: few; CDR3 protein: CASSPPGGGFTGELFF; CDR3 DNA: TGTGCCAGCAGTCCCCCGGGGGGGGGCTTCACCGGGGAGCTGTTTTTT
V gene: TRBV10-3; D gene: TRBD1; CDR3 length: 13; J gene: TRBJ1-2; clone size: .; CDR3 protein: CAISGDRGYGYTF; CDR3 DNA: TGTGCCATCAGTGGGGACAGAGGATATGGCTACACCTTC
V gene: TRBV5-1; D gene: TRBD1; CDR3 length: 15; J gene: TRBJ2-1; clone size: many; CDR3 protein: CASSLLTGYFDEQFF; CDR3 DNA: TGCGCCAGCAGCTTGTTGACAGGGTATTTCGATGAGCAGTTCTTC
V gene: TRBV29-1; D gene: TRBD1; CDR3 length: 13; J gene: TRBJ2-7; clone size: many; CDR3 protein: CSVRTGGRYEQYF; CDR3 DNA: TGCAGCGTTAGGACAGGGGGCAGGTACGAGCAGTACTTC
V gene: TRBV18; D gene: .; CDR3 length: 14; J gene: TRBJ1-1; clone size: .; CDR3 protein: CASSPQTTDGEAFF; CDR3 DNA: TGTGCCAGCTCACCCCAGACGACCGATGGGGAAGCTTTCTTT
V gene: TRBV5-1; D gene: TRBD1; CDR3 length: 16; J gene: TRBJ2-2; clone size: .; CDR3 protein: CASSFWTGANTGELFF; CDR3 DNA: TGCGCCAGCAGCTTCTGGACAGGGGCGAACACCGGGGAGCTGTTTTTT
V gene: TRBV4-2; D gene: .; CDR3 length: 17; J gene: TRBJ1-5; clone size: many; CDR3 protein: CASSQDWGGQGRQPQHF; CDR3 DNA: TGTGCCAGCAGCCAAGATTGGGGGGGCCAGGGAAGGCAGCCCCAGCATTTT
V gene: TRBV6-2/TRBV6-3; D gene: .; CDR3 length: 15; J gene: TRBJ2-5; clone size: .; CDR3 protein: CASSQTRTSQETQYF; CDR3 DNA: TGTGCCAGCAGCCAAACCCGGACGTCCCAAGAGACCCAGTACTTC
V gene: TRBV9; D gene: TRBD2; CDR3 length: 16; J gene: TRBJ2-5; clone size: few; CDR3 protein: CASSVSLARFEETQYF; CDR3 DNA: TGTGCCAGCAGCGTCTCACTAGCGCGGTTTGAGGAGACCCAGTACTTC
V gene: TRBV6-1; D gene: .; CDR3 length: 15; J gene: TRBJ2-7; clone size: few; CDR3 protein: CASSDAQGRFYEQYF; CDR3 DNA: TGTGCCAGCAGTGACGCCCAAGGACGGTTCTACGAGCAGTACTTC
V gene: TRBV6-1; D gene: .; CDR3 length: 15; J gene: TRBJ1-6; clone size: .; CDR3 protein: CASSEVRQDNSPLHF; CDR3 DNA: TGTGCCAGCAGTGAAGTAAGGCAGGATAATTCACCCCTCCACTTT
V gene: TRBV9; D gene: TRBD1; CDR3 length: 15; J gene: TRBJ1-6; clone size: many; CDR3 protein: CASSVGTGGNSPLHF; CDR3 DNA: TGTGCCAGCAGCGTAGGCACAGGGGGGAATTCACCCCTCCACTTT
V gene: TRBV3-1; D gene: TRBD1; CDR3 length: 15; J gene: TRBJ1-2; clone size: few; CDR3 protein: CASSHEGQGIYGYTF; CDR3 DNA: TGTGCCAGCAGCCACGAAGGACAGGGCATTTATGGCTACACCTTC
V gene: TRBV20-1; D gene: .; CDR3 length: 13; J gene: TRBJ2-7; clone size: many; CDR3 protein: CSARDPREQGQYF; CDR3 DNA: TGCAGTGCTAGAGATCCCAGGGAACAGGGGCAGTACTTC
V gene: TRBV5-1; D gene: .; CDR3 length: 15; J gene: TRBJ2-7; clone size: .; CDR3 protein: CASSLALGPSYEQYF; CDR3 DNA: TGCGCCAGCAGCTTGGCCTTAGGGCCCTCCTACGAGCAGTACTTC
V gene: TRBV6-2/TRBV6-3; D gene: .; CDR3 length: 15; J gene: TRBJ2-1; clone size: few; CDR3 protein: CASRGMGRTYNEQFF; CDR3 DNA: TGTGCCAGCAGAGGTATGGGGAGAACCTACAATGAGCAGTTCTTC
V gene: TRBV4-2; D gene: TRBD2; CDR3 length: 18; J gene: TRBJ2-3; clone size: few; CDR3 protein: CASSTGLAGGPSTDTQYF; CDR3 DNA: TGTGCCAGCAGTACCGGACTAGCGGGGGGGCCGAGCACAGATACGCAGTATTTT
V gene: TRBV27; D gene: .; CDR3 length: 13; J gene: TRBJ2-1; clone size: many; CDR3 protein: CASSLNNLREQFF; CDR3 DNA: TGTGCCAGCAGTCTCAACAATCTACGGGAGCAGTTCTTC
V gene: TRBV19; D gene: TRBD2; CDR3 length: 14; J gene: TRBJ2-5; clone size: many; CDR3 protein: CASSLGTSPETQYF; CDR3 DNA: TGTGCCAGTAGTCTCGGGACTAGTCCCGAGACCCAGTACTTC
V gene: TRBV7-2; D gene: TRBD1; CDR3 length: 15; J gene: TRBJ1-2; clone size: .; CDR3 protein: CASSTPRGRVKGYTF; CDR3 DNA: TGTGCCAGCAGCACGCCTAGGGGGCGCGTGAAGGGCTACACCTTC
V gene: TRBV12-2; D gene: .; CDR3 length: 14; J gene: TRBJ1-5; clone size: .; CDR3 protein: CASRRRGVGQPQHF; CDR3 DNA: TGTGCAAGTCGCCGCAGGGGAGTCGGTCAGCCCCAGCATTTT
V gene: TRBV12-3/TRBV12-4; D gene: TRBD1; CDR3 length: 15; J gene: TRBJ2-3; clone size: few; CDR3 protein: CASSRTGAGTDTQYF; CDR3 DNA: TGTGCCAGCAGTCGGACAGGGGCGGGCACAGATACGCAGTATTTT
V gene: TRBV20-1; D gene: .; CDR3 length: 19; J gene: TRBJ2-3; clone size: .; CDR3 protein: CSGKAPAQGNRPNTDTQYF; CDR3 DNA: TGCAGTGGTAAGGCCCCGGCCCAAGGGAACCGACCAAACACAGATACGCAGTATTTT
V gene: TRBV15; D gene: TRBD2; CDR3 length: 15; J gene: TRBJ2-3; clone size: .; CDR3 protein: CATSRDSGGADTQYF; CDR3 DNA: TGTGCCACCAGCAGAGATAGCGGGGGGGCAGATACGCAGTATTTT